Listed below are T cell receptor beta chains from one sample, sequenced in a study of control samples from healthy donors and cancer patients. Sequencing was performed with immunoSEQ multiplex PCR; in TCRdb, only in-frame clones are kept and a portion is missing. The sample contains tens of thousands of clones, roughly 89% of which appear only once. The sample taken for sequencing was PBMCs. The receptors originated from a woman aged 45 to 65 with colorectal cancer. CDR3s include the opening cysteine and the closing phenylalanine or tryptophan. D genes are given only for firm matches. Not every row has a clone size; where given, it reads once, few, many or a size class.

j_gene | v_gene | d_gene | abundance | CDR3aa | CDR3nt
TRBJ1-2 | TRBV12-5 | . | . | CAIKDPLANYGYTF | TGTGCTATTAAGGACCCGTTAGCTAACTATGGCTACACCTTC
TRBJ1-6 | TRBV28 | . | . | CASGPQGKGSPLHF | TGTGCCAGCGGACCTCAGGGAAAGGGCTCACCCCTCCACTTT
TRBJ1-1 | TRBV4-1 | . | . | CASSESQARNTEAFF | TGCGCCAGCAGCGAAAGCCAGGCCAGGAACACTGAAGCTTTCTTT
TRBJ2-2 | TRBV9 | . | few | CASSALEENTGELFF | TGTGCCAGCAGCGCACTAGAGGAGAACACCGGGGAGCTGTTTTTT
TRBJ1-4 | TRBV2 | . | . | CASRRDLGEKLFF | TGTGCCAGCAGGCGGGACTTGGGAGAAAAACTGTTTTTT
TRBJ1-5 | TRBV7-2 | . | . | CASSLDRNQPQHF | TGTGCCAGCAGCTTAGACAGAAATCAGCCCCAGCATTTT
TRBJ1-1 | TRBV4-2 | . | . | CASSQDRSNTEAFF | TGTGCCAGCAGCCAAGACAGGTCGAACACTGAAGCTTTCTTT
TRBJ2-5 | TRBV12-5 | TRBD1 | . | CASGLVWAGQGYTEQETQYF | TGTGCTAGTGGTTTGGTATGGGCGGGACAGGGTTATACGGAGCAAGAGACCCAGTACTTC
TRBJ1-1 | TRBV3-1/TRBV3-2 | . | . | CASSQVKGLTEAFF | TGTGCCAGCAGCCAAGTTAAAGGCTTGACTGAAGCTTTCTTT
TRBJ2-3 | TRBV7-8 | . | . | CASSLAGAGTDTQYF | TGTGCCAGCAGCTTAGCGGGGGCTGGTACAGATACGCAGTATTTT
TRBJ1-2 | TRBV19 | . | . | CASSIVGVNGYTF | TGTGCCAGTAGTATAGTAGGGGTGAATGGCTACACCTTC
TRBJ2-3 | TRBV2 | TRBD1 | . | CASSPDRASDTQYF | TGTGCCAGCAGTCCGGACAGGGCCTCGGATACGCAGTATTTT
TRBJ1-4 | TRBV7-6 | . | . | CASSLGYGEKLFF | TGTGCCAGCAGCTTAGGGTACGGTGAAAAACTGTTTTTT
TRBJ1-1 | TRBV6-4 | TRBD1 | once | CASSRDSNTEAFF | TGTGCCAGCAGCCGGGACAGCAACACTGAAGCTTTCTTT
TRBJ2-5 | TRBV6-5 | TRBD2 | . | CAVGTSGETQYF | TGTGCAGTCGGGACTAGCGGGGAGACCCAGTACTTC
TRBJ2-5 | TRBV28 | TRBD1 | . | CASSSHRGETQYF | TGTGCCAGCAGTTCCCACAGGGGAGAGACCCAGTACTTC
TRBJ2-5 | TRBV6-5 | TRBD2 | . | CASSSGLAGRQETQYF | TGTGCCAGCAGTTCCGGACTAGCGGGGCGCCAAGAGACCCAGTACTTC
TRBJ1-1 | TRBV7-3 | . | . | CASSLSGDTEAFF | TGTGCCAGCAGCTTATCGGGGGACACTGAAGCTTTCTTT
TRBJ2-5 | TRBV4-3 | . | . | CASSQSTRLQETQYF | TGCGCCAGCAGCCAGTCGACTAGGTTGCAAGAGACCCAGTACTTC
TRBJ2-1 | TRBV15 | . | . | CATSRDQGMQFF | TGTGCCACCAGCAGAGATCAGGGGATGCAGTTCTTC
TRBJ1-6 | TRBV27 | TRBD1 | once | CASRQVEGTGRPRGSPLHF | TGTGCCAGCAGGCAGGTGGAGGGGACAGGACGGCCCAGGGGTTCACCCCTCCACTTT
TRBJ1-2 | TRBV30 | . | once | CAWSHRTYTF | TGTGCCTGGAGTCACAGGACTTACACCTTC
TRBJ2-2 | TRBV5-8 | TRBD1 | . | CASSLMQGANTGELFF | TGTGCCAGCAGCTTGATGCAGGGGGCGAACACCGGGGAGCTGTTTTTT
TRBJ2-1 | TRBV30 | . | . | CAWSPQGGAYNEQFF | TGTGCCTGGAGTCCTCAGGGGGGAGCCTACAATGAGCAGTTCTTC
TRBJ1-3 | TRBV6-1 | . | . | CASSEAGLGNTIYF | TGTGCCAGCAGTGAAGCAGGGTTAGGAAACACCATATATTTT
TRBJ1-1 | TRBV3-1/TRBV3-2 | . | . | CASRGITEAFF | TGTGCCAGCAGAGGAATAACTGAAGCTTTCTTT
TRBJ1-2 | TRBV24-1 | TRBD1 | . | CATTDGDSNYGYTF | TGTGCCACCACCGACGGGGACAGCAACTATGGCTACACCTTC
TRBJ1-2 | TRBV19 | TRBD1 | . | CASMKSGGGYGYTF | TGTGCCAGTATGAAGTCAGGGGGTGGCTATGGCTACACCTTC
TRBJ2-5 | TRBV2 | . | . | CASRHGGVGETQYF | TGTGCCAGCAGGCACGGAGGGGTAGGGGAGACCCAGTACTTC
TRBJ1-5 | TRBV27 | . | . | CASRQGGQPQHF | TGTGCCAGCAGACAGGGAGGTCAGCCCCAGCATTTT
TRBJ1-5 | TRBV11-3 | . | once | CASSLMAAPRGNQPQHF | TGTGCCAGCAGCCTCATGGCGGCCCCGAGGGGCAATCAGCCCCAGCATTTT
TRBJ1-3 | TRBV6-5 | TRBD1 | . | CASSLRQGLRNTIYF | TGTGCCAGCAGCCTAAGACAGGGACTCAGAAACACCATATATTTT
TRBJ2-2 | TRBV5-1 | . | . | CASSLSGTTGELFF | TGCGCCAGCAGCTTGTCAGGGACCACCGGGGAGCTGTTTTTT
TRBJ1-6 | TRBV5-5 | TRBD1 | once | CASSPQQGASNSPLHF | TGTGCCAGCAGCCCACAACAGGGGGCGAGTAATTCACCCCTCCACTTT
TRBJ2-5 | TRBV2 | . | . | CASCRQTNQETQYF | TGTGCCAGCTGCCGTCAGACAAACCAAGAGACCCAGTACTTC
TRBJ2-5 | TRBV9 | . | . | CASSVGGGEQETQYF | TGTGCCAGCAGCGTAGGAGGCGGGGAGCAAGAGACCCAGTACTTC
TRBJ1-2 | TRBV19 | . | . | CASSMDAGTNYGYTF | TGTGCCAGTAGTATGGACGCCGGGACAAACTATGGCTACACCTTC
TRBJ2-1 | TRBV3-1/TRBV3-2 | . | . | CASSQVGGGLTNEQFF | TGTGCCAGCAGCCAAGTCGGCGGGGGCCTAACCAATGAGCAGTTCTTC
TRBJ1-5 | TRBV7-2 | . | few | CASSLGAGGNQPQHF | TGTGCCAGCAGCTTAGGTGCAGGGGGCAATCAGCCCCAGCATTTT
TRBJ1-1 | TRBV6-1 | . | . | CASSEFLGNTEAFF | TGTGCCAGCAGTGAATTTCTAGGAAACACTGAAGCTTTCTTT
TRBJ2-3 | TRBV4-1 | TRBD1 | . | CASSVGQGFSDTQYF | TGCGCCAGCAGCGTGGGACAGGGATTTTCAGATACGCAGTATTTT
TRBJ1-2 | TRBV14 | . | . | CASSQVEGLYGYTF | TGTGCCAGCAGCCAAGTGGAGGGGCTCTATGGCTACACCTTC
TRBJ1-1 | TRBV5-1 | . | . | CASSLGTENTEAFF | TGCGCCAGCAGCTTGGGCACAGAGAACACTGAAGCTTTCTTT
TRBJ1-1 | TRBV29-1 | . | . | CSGISGTEAFF | TGCAGCGGGATATCCGGGACAGAAGCTTTCTTT
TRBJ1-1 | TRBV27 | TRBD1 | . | CASSWDREDTEAFF | TGTGCCAGCAGTTGGGACAGGGAGGACACTGAAGCTTTCTTT
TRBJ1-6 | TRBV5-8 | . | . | CASSTEGRWQHSPLHF | TGTGCCAGCAGCACTGAAGGACGGTGGCAGCATTCACCCCTCCACTTT
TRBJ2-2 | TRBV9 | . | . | CASSVVGDLTGELFF | TGTGCCAGCAGCGTAGTAGGGGACCTCACCGGGGAGCTGTTTTTT
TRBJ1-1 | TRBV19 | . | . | CASSNVLGETEAFF | TGTGCCAGTAGTAATGTACTGGGGGAAACTGAAGCTTTCTTT
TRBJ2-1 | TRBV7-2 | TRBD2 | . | CASSSSRGGGNEQFF | TGTGCCAGCAGCTCGTCTCGGGGGGGCGGTAATGAGCAGTTCTTC
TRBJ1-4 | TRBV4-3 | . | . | CASSQDRGGLVELFF | TGCGCCAGCAGCCAAGACAGGGGCGGTCTAGTCGAACTGTTTTTT
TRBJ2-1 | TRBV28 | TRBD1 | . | CASSSSGTGFNEQFF | TGTGCCAGCAGTTCCTCCGGGACAGGGTTTAATGAGCAGTTCTTC
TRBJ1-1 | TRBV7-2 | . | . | CASSSVDGLNTEAFF | TGTGCCAGCAGCTCCGTGGACGGACTGAACACTGAAGCTTTCTTT
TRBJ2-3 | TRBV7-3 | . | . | CASSPEIGGGTDTQYF | TGTGCCAGCAGCCCCGAAATTGGGGGCGGCACAGATACGCAGTATTTT
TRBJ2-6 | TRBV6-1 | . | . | CASSEPGNSGANVLTF | TGTGCCAGCAGTGAACCAGGTAACTCTGGGGCCAACGTCCTGACTTTC
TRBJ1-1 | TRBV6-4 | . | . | CASSESPTTEAFF | TGTGCCAGCAGTGAGAGCCCGACCACTGAAGCTTTCTTT